The 26 T cell receptor beta chains given below trace back to one sample, sequenced in a study of CD8 T cells in ankylosing spondylitis (dated by TCRdb to between 2016 and 2019). No antigens are known for them. The library relied on 5' RACE. Sequencing relied on an Illumina HiSeq 2500. TCRdb's own reprocessing of the public reads used fastp at Q25 and MiXCR and kept productive beta chains. For every CDR3 protein sequence, its rows merge into one entry that carries the most common genes and DNA. Within this sample are about 800,000 distinct CDR3 sequences, with approximately 10% of them counted one time only. Jointly, the top ten make up just over 0.5% of the sample. Overall study results and their limits: Blood from ankylosing spondylitis patients appeared to be characterized by a TCR beta motif composed of about eight highly homologous amino acid variants.

Input material: blood, either unsorted or a sorted T cell fraction (not recorded which). These receptors originate from a male donor with ankylosing spondylitis.

V gene TRBV5-1 combines with J gene TRBJ1-2; TRBD1 agrees at 9 bases. CDR3 length: 15 amino acids. With V trimmed by 4 bases and J by 7 bases, 11 bases remained unmatched. Germline-derived CDR1 and CDR2 are SGHRS and YFSETQ. CDR3: CASSGLSQGASGYTF. In DNA form, the CDR3 reads TGCGCCAGCAGCGGATTATCACAGGGGGCGAGTGGCTACACCTTC.

The sample holds a few counts of this clonotype. The chain links TRBV6-2 or TRBV6-3 to TRBJ2-2, with a weak D call TRBD2 (5 bases). Germline V lookup: CDR1 MNHEY, CDR2 SVGEGT. The CDR3 contains 16 residues. V lost 2 bases and J 3 bases, leaving 13 bases between the germline ends. CDR3 loop: CASSYIGWTYTGELFF. The DNA of the CDR3 is TGTGCCAGCAGTTACATAGGGTGGACTTACACCGGGGAGCTGTTTTTT.

The chain couples TRBV6-1 to TRBJ1-1; 9 bases are a match to TRBD1. The CDR3 is 15 amino acids. V lost 6 bases, J lost 1 base, and 6 bases stayed unmatched. The germline CDR1 and CDR2 sequences are MNHNS and SASEGT. CDR3 sequence: CASSIGQGRNTEAFF. In DNA, the CDR3 is TGTGCCAGCAGCATTGGACAGGGGCGGAACACTGAAGCTTTCTTT.

This chain links TRBV7-2 with TRBJ1-5, with D perhaps TRBD1 (6 bases). Trimming stripped 5 bases from V and 5 bases from J, with 13 bases between. The CDR3 is 14 residues long. The germline V gene encodes CDR1 SGHTA and CDR2 FQGNSA. This chain's CDR3 is CASSVRDTHQPQHF. In nucleotides, the CDR3 is TGTGCCAGCAGCGTAAGGGACACCCATCAGCCCCAGCATTTT.

This clonotype was seen a handful of times. This sequence joins TRBV27 and TRBJ2-2, with 13 positions matching TRBD2. The CDR3 extends over 15 amino acids. V lost 9 bases to trimming and J lost 2 bases; unmatched junction nucleotides: 3. CDR1 and CDR2 (germline): MNHEY, SMNVEV (reference sequence). The CDR3 sequence: CASRLAGGNTGELFF. Written as DNA, the CDR3 is TGTGCCAGTAGACTAGCGGGGGGAAACACCGGGGAGCTGTTTTTT.

This clonotype was counted only a few times. This rearrangement joins TRBV5-1 to TRBJ2-1; D not certain. This CDR3 spans 16 amino acids. The germline V gene has CDR1 SGHRS and CDR2 YFSETQ. Trimming shortened V by 0 bases and J by 1 base, and 11 bases separated the two germline ends. The CDR3 spells CASSLGANPSYNEQFF. The CDR3 DNA is TGCGCCAGCAGCTTGGGAGCAAACCCTTCCTACAATGAGCAGTTCTTC.

This clonotype was found a few times. The chain uses TRBV6-1 and TRBJ1-1; the D gene is possibly TRBD1 (5 bases). Germline V gene data show CDR1 as MNHNS and CDR2 as SASEGT. This CDR3 has 14 residues. The ends were cut back, 6 bases at V and 3 bases at J, with 14 bases in the middle. The CDR3 loop reads CASSRGGGHTEAFF. The DNA for the CDR3 is TGTGCCAGCAGCCGTGGGGGTGGTCACACTGAAGCTTTCTTT.

This clonotype has just a few counts. This rearrangement joins TRBV11-2 to TRBJ2-7; D ambiguous. This CDR3 is built from 14 residues. V was clipped by 3 bases and J by 0 bases, with 9 bases between them. The germline V gene has CDR1 SGHAT and CDR2 FQNNGV. The CDR3 loop is CASSFGLISYEQYF. CDR3 in DNA: TGTGCCAGCAGCTTTGGGCTGATCTCCTACGAGCAGTACTTC. The complete variable domain, with remaining parts taken from reference TRBV11-2 and TRBJ2-7, reads EAGVAQSPRYKIIEKRQSVAFWCNPISGHATLYWYQQILGQGPKLLIQFQNNGVVDDSQLPKDRFSAERLKGVDSTLKIQPAKLEDSAVYLCASSFGLISYEQYFGPGTRLTVT.

The chain couples TRBV12-3 or TRBV12-4 to TRBJ1-4; D uncertain. The CDR3 covers 12 residues. The V end was cut by 4 bases, the J end by 8 bases, with 8 bases between. CDR3 region: CASSSVGEKLFF. The CDR3 bases are TGTGCCAGCAGTTCGGTTGGGGAAAAACTGTTTTTT.

This clonotype was picked up many times. The J gene is TRBJ1-6, the V gene TRBV4-1; no clear D gene. The CDR3 contains 14 residues. V shed 0 bases and J shed 7 bases, with 7 bases lying between them. CDR1 is MGHRA and CDR2 is YSYEKL in the germline V gene. This CDR3 is CASSQEGGNSPLHF. The CDR3, as DNA: TGCGCCAGCAGCCAAGAAGGTGGAAATTCACCCCTCCACTTT.

The rearrangement uses TRBV6-2 or TRBV6-3 and TRBJ2-3; 7 bases are a match to TRBD2. After removal of 7 bases from V and 3 bases from J, the junction contained 7 bases not matched to a gene. The CDR3 has 14 amino acids. The V gene's germline CDR1 is MNHEY and CDR2 SVGEGT. The CDR3 DNA is TGTGCCAGCACCAAGCGGGGTTTTACAGATACGCAGTATTTT. Its translation: CASTKRGFTDTQYF.

This clonotype was recorded many times. A junction boundary mismatches the germline segment, possibly from a read error. V is TRBV5-1 and J is TRBJ2-7, with 9 nucleotides matching TRBD1. This CDR3 contains 14 residues. Per germline, CDR1 SGHRS and CDR2 YFSETQ. CDR3: CASSFRTGAYEQYF. CDR3 in DNA: TGTGCCAGCAGTTTCAGGACAGGGGCCTACGAGCAGTACTTC.

The gene calls are TRBV7-2 and TRBJ2-1; TRBD2 matches at 9 bases. Germline loops: CDR1 SGHTA, CDR2 FQGNSA. With V trimmed by 4 bases and J by 5 bases, 6 bases remained unmatched. The CDR3 contains 15 residues. The CDR3: CASSSGLASNNEQFF. CDR3 coding DNA: TGTGCCAGCAGCTCTGGACTAGCGAGTAACAATGAGCAGTTCTTC. The whole variable domain, filled in from reference TRBV7-2 and TRBJ2-1, reads GAGVSQSPSNKVTEKGKDVELRCDPISGHTALYWYRQSLGQGLEFLIYFQGNSAPDKSGLPSDRFSAERTGGSVSTLTIQRTQQEDSAVYLCASSSGLASNNEQFFGPGTRLTVL.

The chain links TRBV28 to TRBJ2-1, with 9 nucleotides matching TRBD1. CDR3 length equals 15 residues. Trimming removed 7 bases from V and 1 base from J; junction bases left unmatched: 5. Germline V gene sequence: CDR1 MDHEN, CDR2 SYDVKM. CDR3 nucleotide sequence: TGTGCCAGCATGCGGGACAGGGAGTCCTACAATGAGCAGTTCTTC. Protein product: CASMRDRESYNEQFF.

This clonotype was counted between two and nine times. CDR3 in DNA: TGCAGTGCTAGCGGGAGGGCCTTCAATGAGCAGTTCTTC. Its protein is CSASGRAFNEQFF. The rearrangement links TRBV20-1 to TRBJ2-1, with 8 bases lining up with TRBD2. CDR1 is DFQATT and CDR2 is SNEGSKA in the germline V gene (reference sequence). The CDR3 is 13 residues long. With V trimmed by 3 bases and J by 6 bases, 4 bases remained unmatched.

J is TRBJ1-2 and V is TRBV6-2 or TRBV6-3; 7 nucleotides align to TRBD1. The CDR3 sequence is 14 residues long. From germline, CDR1 is MNHEY and CDR2 SVGEGT. V was clipped by 2 bases and J by 6 bases; unmatched bases: 6. The CDR3 nucleotides read TGTGCCAGCAGTTACCACGACAGGGCGGATGGCTACACCTTC. It yields the protein CASSYHDRADGYTF.

This clonotype was detected only a few times. This chain connects TRBV6-2 or TRBV6-3 to TRBJ2-1; 10 bases map to TRBD2. The germline V gene has CDR1 MNHEY and CDR2 SVGEGT. CDR3 length: 17 residues. The ends lost 4 bases at V and 6 bases at J; junction bases unmatched: 12. CDR3 residues: CASSSKPGLALFNEQFF. The CDR3 DNA follows: TGTGCCAGCAGTTCAAAACCGGGACTAGCGCTTTTCAATGAGCAGTTCTTC.

This clonotype was seen ten or more times. V and J are TRBV18 and TRBJ2-1; either TRBD1 or TRBD2 may fit D (5 bases each). The CDR3 spans 11 residues. V lost 5 bases, J lost 6 bases, and 5 bases lay in between. The germline CDR1 and CDR2 sequences are KGHSH and LQKENI. The CDR3 region has the DNA TGTGCCAGCTCAGGGGGCAATGAGCAGTTCTTC. This gives the protein CASSGGNEQFF. The full variable domain, rest sourced from reference TRBV18 and TRBJ2-1, is NAGVMQNPRHLVRRRGQEARLRCSPMKGHSHVYWYRQLPEEGLKFMVYLQKENIIDESGMPKERFSAEFPKEGPSILRIQQVVRGDSAAYFCASSGGNEQFFGPGTRLTVL.

V gene TRBV20-1 combines with J gene TRBJ2-1; D possibly corresponds to TRBD2 (6 bases). The V end lost 6 bases, the J end lost 4 bases, and 13 bases lay between the germline ends. The CDR3 is made up of 13 amino acids. CDR1 and CDR2 from the germline V gene are DFQATT and SNEGSKA (reference sequence). DNA of the CDR3: TGCAGTGCAACCCCTGGAGGGTACAATGAGCAGTTCTTC. Translation gives CSATPGGYNEQFF.

This clonotype was detected only once. The chain uses TRBV4-1 and TRBJ2-1, with TRBD1 matching 9 bases. CDR3 length: 17 amino acids. Germline V gene sequence: CDR1 MGHRA, CDR2 YSYEKL. J gave up 9 bases and V 2 bases, and 14 bases lay outside the gene matches. The CDR3 protein is CASSQFLRDRVTVEQFF. In DNA, the CDR3 is TGCGCCAGCAGCCAATTTCTCCGGGACAGGGTGACGGTTGAGCAGTTCTTC.

This clonotype came up a few times. The chain couples TRBV5-6 to TRBJ2-3; D is uncertain. CDR3 length: 12 residues. The V end was cut by 1 base, the J end by 5 bases, with 5 bases between. The germline V gene encodes CDR1 SGHDT and CDR2 YYEEEE. This chain's CDR3 is CASSLKQDTQYF. CDR3 sequence (DNA): TGTGCCAGCAGCTTGAAGCAAGATACGCAGTATTTT.

The chain couples TRBV2 to TRBJ2-3; tentatively, D is TRBD2 (5 bases). Deletions cut 9 bases from V and 1 base from J, with 17 bases between. Germline loops: CDR1 SNHLY, CDR2 FYNNEI. This CDR3 has 15 residues. The DNA for the CDR3 is TGTGCCAGTGCCCCCTTCGGGGATGGCACAGATACGCAGTATTTT. Amino acids: CASAPFGDGTDTQYF.

This clonotype was picked up one time. The chain recombines TRBV6-2 or TRBV6-3 with TRBJ2-3; no definite D call. There are 18 residues in the CDR3. Trimming took 8 bases from V and 9 from J, leaving 33 bases between them. Germline V gene sequence: CDR1 MNHEY, CDR2 SVGEGT. Here the CDR3 reads CASASSGRFGSWRMTQYF. The CDR3 DNA reads as TGTGCCAGCGCGTCATCAGGCCGTTTCGGTTCCTGGAGAATGACGCAGTATTTT.

The chain recombines TRBV6-5 with TRBJ2-4; D gene ambiguous. V was clipped by 1 base and J by 0 bases, with 7 bases between them. Germline loops: CDR1 MNHEY, CDR2 SVGAGI. This CDR3 has 15 residues. The CDR3 here is CASSYFSVAKNIQYF. For the CDR3, the DNA is TGTGCCAGCAGTTACTTCAGTGTAGCCAAAAACATTCAGTACTTC.

This clonotype showed up just a few times. The chain uses TRBV24-1 and TRBJ2-3; 9 bases agree with TRBD1. V lost 4 bases and J lost 4; bases outside the gene matches: 11. The CDR3 consists of 17 residues. Germline-derived CDR1 and CDR2 are KGHDR and SFDVKD. DNA of the CDR3: TGTGCCACCAGTGACCGGAGACAGGGGGTATTTTCAGATACGCAGTATTTT. This encodes CATSDRRQGVFSDTQYF.

The CDR3 nucleotides read TGCGCCAGCAGCTTCCTAGCGGGGGCCATCACAGATACGCAGTATTTT. It is translated as CASSFLAGAITDTQYF. This chain uses TRBV5-1 with TRBJ2-3; 10 nucleotides agree with TRBD2. Germline trimming cut 2 bases from V and 2 bases from J; bases unmatched to any gene: 5. The CDR3 extends over 16 amino acids. Germline CDR1 is SGHRS and CDR2 is YFSETQ.